The source of this T cell receptor beta chain is a study of OX40 agonist ivuxolimab in advanced cancers. The overall study: Patients were dosed intravenously with ivuxolimab at 0.01 to 10 mg/kg every 2 weeks. Overall study results and limits: Expanded clones tended on average to be more numerous among CD8+ T cells than CD4+.

Systemic immunosuppression or a history of autoimmune disease excluded patients. Assay used: immunoSEQ multiplex PCR; TCRdb lists only in-frame clones, some missing. The sample lists 70,000 to 80,000 clones, approximately 90% occurring once. Germline values: CDR1 MNHNY, CDR2 SVGAGI (reference sequence). V was trimmed by 7 bases and J by 5 bases, leaving 17 bases between them. This CDR3 is built from 15 residues. On this clone itself: Its cognate antigen is unknown.

This receptor was taken from an adult with an advanced solid tumor such as melanoma, head and neck, liver or kidney cancer. The source was CD4+ or CD8+ T cells sorted from blood, collected in a trial of the OX40 agonist ivuxolimab. The chain couples TRBV6-6 to TRBJ2-2, with TRBD1 as a possible D gene (7 bases). This CDR3 is CASTQPQGGTGELFF. In DNA, the CDR3 is TGTGCCAGCACCCAACCTCAGGGGGGAACCGGGGAGCTGTTTTTT.